This T cell receptor (beta chain) emerged from a study of identifying expanded T cells in peripheral blood. TCRdb keeps only in-frame clones here, not all; method: immunoSEQ multiplex PCR. The top ten clones hold around 5.9% of a sample with 90,000 to 100,000 clones, around 90% of them seen once. General study results and limits: Clone count variance between two-week samples rose with total template count. Differentially abundant clones: about 1.2 between replicates, 16.4 at around 14 days, approximately 19 at four.

Of note for this clone: Its antigen is not identified.

CDR3 length equals 15 residues. Trimming at V came to 0 bases and at J to 5 bases, leaving 6 bases not matched to a gene. Germline V lookup: CDR1 GTSNPN, CDR2 SVGIG (reference sequence). This receptor was obtained from a person aged 18 to 75 in good health. The chain couples TRBV30 to TRBJ2-7, with TRBD1 matching 11 bases. The sequenced sample was blood. CDR3 loop: CAWSVPGQGVHEQYF. CDR3 coding DNA: TGTGCCTGGAGTGTACCGGGACAGGGGGTCCACGAGCAGTACTTC.